The rows below give T cell receptor beta chains drawn from one sample of a study of T cell responses to AZD1222 COVID-19 vaccine. TCRdb's table, derived via immunoSEQ multiplex PCR, lists solely in-frame clones and lacks some. The sample lists around 120,000 clones; roughly 89% were seen once. Sequencing was performed on peripheral blood, taken 28 days after the second AZD1222 dose. All receptors derive from an adult who received the AZD1222 COVID-19 vaccine. The CDR3 runs from the conserved cysteine through the conserved F or W. Fields, in order: D gene, J gene, V gene, clone size, CDR3 DNA, CDR3 protein. D genes are given only for firm matches. Expanded clones are given a class, and other clones once, few, many or no size at all.

NA | TRBJ1-5 | TRBV6-4 | NA | TGTGCCAGCAGTCTACAGGTAAATCAGCCCCAGCATTTT | CASSLQVNQPQHF
NA | TRBJ1-2 | TRBV5-1 | once | TGCGCCAGCAGCTTGAGCACAGGGAAGGGGTATGGCTACACCTTC | CASSLSTGKGYGYTF
NA | TRBJ1-6 | TRBV18 | NA | TGTGCCAGCTCATCCGGGGCAGGGTTGAATTCACCCCTCCACTTT | CASSSGAGLNSPLHF
NA | TRBJ1-5 | TRBV27 | NA | TGTGCCAGCAGTTTAGCGGGGGGGAGCAATCAGCCCCAGCATTTT | CASSLAGGSNQPQHF
NA | TRBJ2-5 | TRBV6-2/TRBV6-3 | NA | TGTGCCAGCAGTCGACAGAACCAAGAGACCCAGTACTTC | CASSRQNQETQYF
NA | TRBJ2-5 | TRBV11-2 | NA | TGTGCCAGCAGCCCGGTCCGGGACTTCCCCTTGGAAGAGACCCAGTACTTC | CASSPVRDFPLEETQYF
TRBD2 | TRBJ2-7 | TRBV6-5 | NA | TGTGCCAGCGATCCTAGCGGATCCTACGAGCAGTACTTC | CASDPSGSYEQYF
NA | TRBJ2-7 | TRBV7-9 | NA | TGTGCCAGCAGCCCCTACAACCCCTACGAGCAGTACTTC | CASSPYNPYEQYF
NA | TRBJ1-2 | TRBV18 | NA | TGTGCCAGCTCACCACCTGTCCGGGTCCCCTCGAAAGGCTACACCTTC | CASSPPVRVPSKGYTF
NA | TRBJ2-7 | TRBV5-4 | NA | TGTGCCAGCAGCTTGAGGGCAGGGGGAGGGGAGCAGTACTTC | CASSLRAGGGEQYF
NA | TRBJ2-1 | TRBV3-1/TRBV3-2 | NA | TGTGCCAGCGATACCTCGGGGAGTGAGCAGTTCTTC | CASDTSGSEQFF
NA | TRBJ2-1 | TRBV5-1 | NA | TGCGCCAGCAGCTTGGGGGATTTCGGCAATGAGCAGTTCTTC | CASSLGDFGNEQFF
TRBD1 | TRBJ2-1 | TRBV7-9 | NA | TGTGCCAGCAGCTTAGCGGGACAGGGCTACAATGAGCAGTTCTTC | CASSLAGQGYNEQFF
TRBD2 | TRBJ2-2 | TRBV2 | NA | TGTGCCAGCACTACCGGGGGGTCTGGCACCGGGGAGCTGTTTTTT | CASTTGGSGTGELFF
NA | TRBJ1-1 | TRBV5-4 | once | TGTGCCAGCACCCCCAGGGGAGGGGGCACTGAAGCTTTCTTT | CASTPRGGGTEAFF
TRBD1 | TRBJ1-2 | TRBV15 | NA | TGTGCCACCAGCAGAGATCGGTCAGGGGGGCTTTTCTACACCTTC | CATSRDRSGGLFYTF
TRBD1 | TRBJ1-2 | TRBV9 | NA | TGTGCCAGCAGCGTCGACTATTCCCCAGGGGGCAGCAACTATGGCTACACCTTC | CASSVDYSPGGSNYGYTF
NA | TRBJ2-5 | TRBV4-3 | NA | TGCGCCAGCAGCCAAGATTCCCGAACCCAGTACTTC | CASSQDSRTQYF
NA | TRBJ1-6 | TRBV19 | NA | TGTGCCAGTACCCGGGGGATTGGTTCACCCCCCCACTTT | CASTRGIGSPPHF
TRBD1 | TRBJ1-4 | TRBV28 | NA | TGTGCCACCGGTAATAGACAGGGTGATGAAAAACTGTTTTTT | CATGNRQGDEKLFF
TRBD1 | TRBJ1-2 | TRBV4-2 | NA | TGTGCCAGCAGCAATAGGGACAGGGGAAACTATGGCTACACCTTC | CASSNRDRGNYGYTF
TRBD2 | TRBJ2-1 | TRBV6-5 | NA | TGTGCCAGCAGCGCGGGAGGGGTGAATGAGCAGTTCTTC | CASSAGGVNEQFF
TRBD2 | TRBJ2-7 | TRBV7-2 | NA | TGTGCCAGCAGCTCCCAACCGGGACTAGTCTCCGGCGAGCAGTACTTC | CASSSQPGLVSGEQYF
NA | TRBJ1-1 | TRBV4-1 | once | TGCGCCAGCAGCCATCTAGGGACCTCGACTGAAGCTTTCTTT | CASSHLGTSTEAFF
NA | TRBJ2-7 | TRBV6-5 | NA | TGTGCCATTCTGGAGGCAGCAGCCTACGAGCAGTACTTC | CAILEAAAYEQYF
NA | TRBJ2-1 | TRBV21-1 | NA | NA | CASTRSWASGNEQFF
NA | TRBJ1-1 | TRBV3-1/TRBV3-2 | NA | TGTGCCAGCAGCCAGAGGAACACTGAAGCTTTCTTT | CASSQRNTEAFF
NA | TRBJ1-1 | TRBV7-9 | NA | TGTGCCAGCAGCTTACGGGGTTTGAAAGCTTTCTTT | CASSLRGLKAFF
NA | TRBJ2-3 | TRBV5-1 | NA | TGCGCCAGCAGCTTGGTGGTCCTCACAGATACGCAGTATTTT | CASSLVVLTDTQYF
TRBD2 | TRBJ2-7 | TRBV11-2 | NA | TGTGCCAGCAGCTTACGCCGGACTACCGGGGGGGAGCAGTACTTC | CASSLRRTTGGEQYF
TRBD1 | TRBJ2-7 | TRBV2 | NA | TGTGCCAGCAGTGAAGATGGACAGGGGAGGTACGAGCAGTACTTC | CASSEDGQGRYEQYF
TRBD1 | TRBJ2-5 | TRBV9 | NA | TGTGCCAGCAGCTTCACCAACAGGGGTGAGACCCAGTACTTC | CASSFTNRGETQYF
NA | TRBJ1-2 | TRBV3-1/TRBV3-2 | NA | TGTGCCAGCAGCCAGGGGGGCCCTGGTGGCTACACCTTC | CASSQGGPGGYTF
TRBD1 | TRBJ1-1 | TRBV4-1 | NA | TGCGCCAGCAGCCAACTCACCTGGACAGGGCAGAACACTGAAGCTTTCTTT | CASSQLTWTGQNTEAFF
NA | TRBJ1-5 | TRBV6-1 | NA | TGTGCCAGCAGTGAACAGGGTCGATATCAGCCCCAGCATTTT | CASSEQGRYQPQHF
NA | TRBJ1-6 | TRBV4-3 | NA | TGCGCCAGCAGGTCGCAGGATAATTCACCCCTCCACTTT | CASRSQDNSPLHF
NA | TRBJ2-7 | TRBV13 | NA | TGTGCCAGCAGCTTATTTGACAAGAACTACGAGCAGTACTTC | CASSLFDKNYEQYF
TRBD2 | TRBJ2-1 | TRBV27 | NA | TGTGCCAGCAGTTTAGGGACTAGTTTCAATGAGCAGTTCTTC | CASSLGTSFNEQFF
NA | TRBJ1-1 | TRBV2 | NA | TGTGCCAGCGTAGTACAGGGTACTGAAGCTTTCTTT | CASVVQGTEAFF
NA | TRBJ1-4 | TRBV14 | few | TGTGCCAGCAGCCGATACGAAAAACTGTTTTTT | CASSRYEKLFF
TRBD2 | TRBJ2-7 | TRBV9 | NA | TGTGCCAGCAGCTCTGAAGCGGGAGGGAAGCAGTACTTC | CASSSEAGGKQYF
NA | TRBJ1-2 | TRBV27 | NA | TGTGCCAGCACCCCTGGCGGGGCGGGCTATGGCTACACCTTC | CASTPGGAGYGYTF
TRBD1 | TRBJ1-4 | TRBV7-9 | NA | TGTGCCACATGGGACAGGGGGAATGAAAAACTGTTTTTT | CATWDRGNEKLFF
NA | TRBJ1-2 | TRBV5-6 | NA | TGTGCCAGCAGCTTTCCAGGGGAAGCTAACTATGGCTACACCTTC | CASSFPGEANYGYTF
TRBD1 | TRBJ2-1 | TRBV11-3 | once | TGTGCCAGCAGCTCCATCAGACAGGGGGCTGGCAATGAGCAGTTCTTC | CASSSIRQGAGNEQFF
NA | TRBJ2-1 | TRBV4-2 | once | TGTGCCAGCAGCCAAGTACCTTACAATGAGCAGTTCTTC | CASSQVPYNEQFF
NA | TRBJ2-5 | TRBV5-1 | NA | TGCGCCAGCAGCTTGGCCCCTGTGTCGAATAAAGAGACCCAGTACTTC | CASSLAPVSNKETQYF
NA | TRBJ2-3 | TRBV10-3 | NA | TGTGCCATCAGTGAGGGGCCAGGGGAAACAGATACGCAGTATTTT | CAISEGPGETDTQYF
TRBD2 | TRBJ2-2 | TRBV27 | NA | TGTGCCAGCAGTTTATGGGGCGGGGGGGCGAACACCGGGGAGCTGTTTTTT | CASSLWGGGANTGELFF
NA | TRBJ2-2 | TRBV28 | NA | TGTGCCAGCAGACCCTACATGTTCGGGGCCGGGGAGCTGTTTTTT | CASRPYMFGAGELFF
NA | TRBJ1-1 | TRBV6-5 | NA | TGTGCCAGCAGTTACTCGTCAGGGGACACTGAAGCTTTCTTT | CASSYSSGDTEAFF